Each of the 27 T cell receptor beta chains below was sequenced from the same sample in a study of cytomegalovirus exposure and HLA in healthy donors. Vbeta (60) and Jbeta (13) primers were used in the PCR. Profiling relied on immunoSEQ multiplex PCR, and the TCRdb table lists in-frame clones only, not all of them. The data show roughly 84,000 clones, around 80% seen once. Sequenced material: PBMCs. These receptor sequences come from a human donor in good health.

This clone was seen only a few times. The chain employs TRBV5-6 and TRBJ1-5, with D hard to call. CDR3 length: 13 residues. Per the germline V gene, CDR1 is SGHDT and CDR2 is YYEEEE. V was shortened by 1 base and J by 5 bases, with 7 bases between the two germline ends. The CDR3 nucleotides read TGTGCCAGCAGCTTGTCGGGTGATCAGCCCCAGCATTTT. This encodes CASSLSGDQPQHF.

V and J are TRBV9 and TRBJ2-1; 11 bases align to TRBD2. V was pared by 5 bases and J by 7 bases, with 8 bases of the junction left unmatched. CDR3 length: 15 residues. Germline V CDR1 and CDR2: SGDLS, YYNGEE. The CDR3 reads CASSLAGGPLNEQFF. DNA of the CDR3: TGTGCCAGCAGTTTAGCGGGGGGGCCTCTGAATGAGCAGTTCTTC.

The CDR3 protein is CASKGTGDYGYTF. CDR3 coding DNA: TGTGCCAGTAAGGGGACAGGGGACTATGGCTACACCTTC. The V and J genes are TRBV19 and TRBJ1-2; 10 nucleotides line up with TRBD1. The J segment lost 3 bases and the V segment lost 7 bases, leaving 2 bases of the junction unmatched. Germline V gene data show CDR1 as LNHDA and CDR2 as SQIVND (reference sequence). The CDR3 consists of 13 residues.

Only one count was recorded for this clone. The V gene is TRBV4-1, the J gene TRBJ2-5, with D tentatively TRBD1 (5 bases). Trimming removed 0 bases at V and 5 bases at J, with 13 bases between. The germline gives CDR1 MGHRA, CDR2 YSYEKL. The CDR3 has 15 amino acids. The CDR3, as DNA: TGCGCCAGCAGCCAAGAAGGTAGGGGTGGCGAGACCCAGTACTTC. This encodes CASSQEGRGGETQYF.

A note on this clone: At one of its ends the junction is not consistent with the germline gene, which may arise from a read error. The genes are TRBV7-9 and TRBJ2-1, with 11 bases identical to TRBD2. Germline CDR1 is SEHNR and CDR2 is FQNEAQ (reference sequence). The CDR3 contains 15 residues. The CDR3 DNA reads TGTGCCAGCAGCCATAGCGGGGGGGCCGAGAATGCGCTGCTCTTC. The encoded protein is CASSHSGGAENALLF.

Worth noting for this clone: The junction does not match germline at one end; this may be a read error. V usage is TRBV7-2 and J usage is TRBJ2-6; possible D gene TRBD1, 5 bases. CDR3 size: 14 residues. Germline lookup yields CDR1 SGHTA and CDR2 FQGNSA. CDR3 loop: CAGSITTASNVLTF. The CDR3 DNA is TGTGCCGGCAGCATCACGACAGCCTCCAACGTCCTGACTTTC.

This clone appeared a single time. V is TRBV5-4 and J is TRBJ2-3; TRBD2 agrees at 12 bases. The trim removed 0 bases at V and 5 bases at J, leaving 4 bases unmatched. The CDR3 sequence is 16 residues long. Germline V gives CDR1 SGHNT, CDR2 YYREEE (reference sequence). The CDR3 bases are TGTGCCAGCAGCTTGGCTAGCGGGGGGGCGGGAGATACGCAGTATTTT. This codes for CASSLASGGAGDTQYF.

A word on this clone: The germline gene is not matched at one end of the junction; a read error may be the cause. The gene calls are TRBV7-9 and TRBJ1-4; 9 positions match TRBD1. The CDR3 is 16 residues long. The V gene's germline CDR1 is SEHNR and CDR2 FQNEAQ (reference sequence). CDR3 DNA: TGTTCCAGCAGCTTGGGGGACAGGGCAACTAATGAAAAACTGTTTTTT. Its protein product is CSSSLGDRATNEKLFF.

The chain has TRBV12-5 and TRBJ2-7, with 7 positions matching TRBD2. Germline V gives CDR1 LGHNT, CDR2 FRNRAP. J gave up 0 bases and V 7 bases, and 12 bases lay outside the gene matches. The CDR3 is made up of 16 amino acids. The CDR3 coding sequence is TGTGCTAGTGCCCCAGCGGGGCGAAGGAGCTCCTACGAGCAGTACTTC. Translating gives CASAPAGRRSSYEQYF.

The V and J genes are TRBV5-1 and TRBJ1-2; 7 nucleotides agree with TRBD1. This CDR3 is built from 13 residues. V was pared by 4 bases and J by 3 bases, with 3 bases of the junction left unmatched. Germline CDR1 and CDR2: SGHRS and YFSETQ. The CDR3 protein is CASSTQGDYGYTF. CDR3 nucleotides: TGCGCCAGCAGCACGCAGGGGGACTATGGCTACACCTTC.

The count of this clone is one. The chain has TRBV7-9 and TRBJ2-1, with 7 positions matching TRBD2. This CDR3 has 15 residues. With V trimmed by 1 base and J by 2 bases, 2 bases remained unmatched. The germline V gene has CDR1 SEHNR and CDR2 FQNEAQ (reference sequence). CDR3 DNA sequence: TGTGCCAGCAGCTTAGGACTAGCTCCCTACAATGAGCAGTTCTTC. Translated: CASSLGLAPYNEQFF.

This clone occurred a few times. The rearrangement links TRBV5-6 to TRBJ2-7; 7 positions match TRBD1. CDR3 length equals 13 residues. The trim removed 1 base at V and 5 bases at J, leaving 3 bases unmatched. Germline CDR1 reads SGHDT; CDR2 reads YYEEEE. CDR3 in amino acids: CASSLHRGHEQYF. CDR3 in DNA: TGTGCCAGCAGCTTGCACAGGGGACACGAGCAGTACTTC.

The rearrangement links TRBV5-6 to TRBJ1-2; TRBD1 agrees at 12 bases. Germline V gene sequence: CDR1 SGHDT, CDR2 YYEEEE. This CDR3 is 13 amino acids long. Unmatched junction bases numbered 4, after V lost 5 bases and J lost 8 bases. CDR3 nucleotide sequence: TGTGCCAGCAGGGGACAGGGGGCGAGGGGCTACACCTTC. Translated, it gives CASRGQGARGYTF.

CDR3 region: CASSSPQGGEDEQYF. The CDR3, as DNA: TGTGCCAGCAGCTCCCCCCAAGGGGGGGAGGATGAGCAGTACTTC. The rearrangement links TRBV9 to TRBJ2-7, with D perhaps TRBD2 (7 bases). Trimming shortened V by 4 bases and J by 7 bases, and 21 bases separated the two germline ends. Germline CDR1 is SGDLS and CDR2 is YYNGEE. The CDR3 loop spans 15 amino acids.

This chain joins TRBV5-1 and TRBJ1-1; 7 positions match TRBD1. The CDR3 contains 13 residues. The germline CDR1 and CDR2 sequences are SGHRS and YFSETQ. Trimming at V came to 4 bases and at J to 8 bases, leaving 8 bases not matched to a gene. The CDR3 DNA reads TGCGCCAGCAGCAGCGGACAGGAAAACGAAGCTTTCTTT. Translating gives CASSSGQENEAFF.

The J gene is TRBJ2-5, the V gene TRBV4-3, with TRBD1 matching over 11 bases. CDR3 length: 15 residues. Unmatched junction bases numbered 3, after V lost 1 base and J lost 5 bases. Germline-derived CDR1 and CDR2 are LGHNA and YSLEER. CDR3 amino acids: CASSQGTGGWETQYF. The CDR3 DNA reads as TGCGCCAGCAGCCAAGGGACAGGGGGCTGGGAGACCCAGTACTTC.

For this clone: At one of its ends the junction is not consistent with the germline gene, which may arise from a read error. This chain joins TRBV6-5 and TRBJ1-2; 7 positions match TRBD1. The CDR3 sequence is 15 residues long. Germline V lookup: CDR1 MNHEY, CDR2 SVGAGI. CDR3 bases: TGTGCCAGCAGTTACCAGGGGGGAGGAAACTATGGCTACCCCTTC. This sequence encodes CASSYQGGGNYGYPF.

The chain is built from TRBV22-1 and TRBJ2-3; the tabulated D call, TRBD2, remains unverified against the DNA. TRBV22-1 is listed as a pseudogene. The CDR3 runs 14 residues. In nucleotides, the CDR3 is TGTCCTGGGAGCGAGAAACTAGAGTGGGATACGCAGTATTTT. Encoded protein: CPGSEKLEWDTQYF.

The chain has TRBV9 and TRBJ2-5; tentative D call: TRBD2 (6 bases). This CDR3 is 13 amino acids long. V gave up 1 base and J gave up 4 bases, with 8 bases separating them. Germline values: CDR1 SGDLS, CDR2 YYNGEE. CDR3 amino acids: CASSVRGGETQYF. CDR3 bases: TGTGCCAGCAGCGTAAGGGGAGGAGAGACCCAGTACTTC. The complete variable domain, with remaining parts taken from reference TRBV9 and TRBJ2-5, reads DSGVTQTPKHLITATGQRVTLRCSPRSGDLSVYWYQQSLDQGLQFLIQYYNGEERAKGNILERFSAQQFPDLHSELNLSSLELGDSALYFCASSVRGGETQYFGPGTRLLVL.

The chain combines TRBV7-9 with TRBJ2-2; the match to TRBD2 covers 8 bases. Trimming cost V 10 bases and J 7 bases; bases outside gene matches: 11. This CDR3 spans 14 amino acids. Per the germline V gene, CDR1 is SEHNR and CDR2 is FQNEAQ (reference sequence). CDR3 residues: CANDSTRGDGELFF. CDR3 DNA sequence: TGTGCCAACGACTCGACGCGGGGGGACGGGGAGCTGTTTTTT.

Notes on this clone: One end of the junction fails to match germline, which may point to a read error. This specimen includes other DNA sequences encoding the same CDR3. V usage is TRBV13 and J usage is TRBJ1-5; D unresolved. This CDR3 comprises 13 residues. Looked up from germline, CDR1 is PRHDT and CDR2 is FYEKMQ (reference sequence). CDR3 coding DNA: TGTGCTAGCAGCTTAGATAGAGATCAGCCCCAGCATTTT. It yields the protein CASSLDRDQPQHF.

The chain recombines TRBV6-6 with TRBJ1-1; D gene unclear. The germline gives CDR1 MNHNY, CDR2 SVGAGI (reference sequence). The CDR3 is 14 residues long. Trimming removed 7 bases at V and 2 bases at J, with 14 bases between. The CDR3 nucleotides read TGTGCCAGCACCGATTCTATTCCTAACACTGAAGCTTTCTTT. This codes for CASTDSIPNTEAFF.

The chain combines TRBV6-6 with TRBJ1-6, with TRBD1 matching 7 bases. This CDR3 contains 14 residues. The junction had 7 bases not matched to a gene; V was cut back by 6 bases and J by 8 bases. CDR1 is MNHNY and CDR2 is SVGAGI in the germline V gene (reference sequence). In DNA form, the CDR3 reads TGTGCCAGCAGCCAACAGGGGAGTCATTCACCCCTCCACTTT. Protein product: CASSQQGSHSPLHF.

This chain uses TRBV7-9 with TRBJ1-5; 9 bases are a match to TRBD1. The trim removed 10 bases at V and 5 bases at J, leaving 9 bases unmatched. Germline-derived CDR1 and CDR2 are SEHNR and FQNEAQ (reference sequence). The CDR3 is 14 amino acids. The CDR3 is CATTGTGNDQPQHF. The CDR3 nucleotides read TGTGCCACCACCGGGACAGGGAATGATCAGCCCCAGCATTTT.

This clone occurred a few times. The V call is TRBV2, the J call TRBJ2-5; 8 bases match TRBD1. CDR1 and CDR2 (germline): SNHLY, FYNNEI. The CDR3 extends over 15 amino acids. With 7 bases clipped from V and 5 bases from J, the junction kept 12 bases outside the gene matches. CDR3 protein: CASTFGAGGMETQYF. The CDR3 nucleotides read TGTGCCAGCACTTTCGGGGCAGGGGGCATGGAGACCCAGTACTTC.

The chain recombines TRBV4-2 with TRBJ1-3; D is possibly TRBD1 (6 bases). With 4 bases removed from V and 4 bases from J, the gap between germline ends came to 23 bases. This CDR3 spans 18 amino acids. Germline loops: CDR1 LGHNA, CDR2 YNFKEQ. The CDR3 protein is CASSPSPGALRTGNTIYF. CDR3 in DNA: TGTGCCAGCAGCCCCTCACCAGGGGCCCTTCGTACGGGAAACACCATATATTTT.

CDR3 DNA: TGTGCCAGCTCACCGCCCCCAGGGTCAGAGACCCAGTACTTC. As protein: CASSPPPGSETQYF. This chain uses TRBV18 with TRBJ2-5; TRBD1 might be the D (5 bases). V was clipped by 3 bases and J by 4 bases, with 12 bases between them. There are 14 residues in the CDR3. The germline V gene has CDR1 KGHSH and CDR2 LQKENI. Filled out from reference TRBV18 and TRBJ2-5, the complete variable domain reads NAGVMQNPRHLVRRRGQEARLRCSPMKGHSHVYWYRQLPEEGLKFMVYLQKENIIDESGMPKERFSAEFPKEGPSILRIQQVVRGDSAAYFCASSPPPGSETQYFGPGTRLLVL.